These 15 T cell receptor beta chains originate from one sample sequenced in a study of shared clonotypes between healthy human individuals. The method was immunoSEQ multiplex PCR; TCRdb's version includes in-frame clones alone and lacks a portion of them. The sample has 950,000 to 1,200,000 clones; roughly 80% are singletons. The sample comprised memory CD4+ T cells from PBMCs. Indicated subset: CD45RA-negative fraction. Receptors were obtained from a man aged 18 to 30 in good health. Some clones in this sample may be carry-over from other donors' samples.

The chain joins TRBV6-1 to TRBJ1-2; TRBD1 agrees at 10 bases. V trimming: 3 bases; J trimming: 8 bases; junction bases outside the gene matches: 18. The CDR3 runs to 18 residues. Per germline, CDR1 MNHNS and CDR2 SASEGT. The chain's CDR3 is CASSDYRDRGRSWGGYTF. Written as DNA, the CDR3 is TGTGCCAGCAGTGATTATAGGGACAGGGGTAGGTCTTGGGGAGGCTACACCTTC.

V gene TRBV5-1 combines with J gene TRBJ2-7; 13 bases agree with TRBD2. J was trimmed by 6 bases and V by 0 bases; bases with no gene match: 6. The CDR3 covers 16 residues. Looked up from germline, CDR1 is SGHRS and CDR2 is YFSETQ. The CDR3 sequence: CASSLGTSGSFREQYF. Written as DNA, the CDR3 is TGCGCCAGCAGCTTGGGGACTAGCGGGAGTTTTCGCGAGCAGTACTTC.

Concerning this clone: At one end the junction does not follow the germline gene, possibly because of a read error. The chain has TRBV2 and TRBJ2-1, with 9 bases lining up with TRBD1. Germline values: CDR1 SNHLY, CDR2 FYNNEI. The CDR3 sequence is 15 residues long. The CDR3 here is CASSNRGRSSNEQFF. DNA of the CDR3: TGTGCCAGCAGCAACAGGGGGCGATCCTCCAATGAGCAGTTCTTC.

The chain employs TRBV7-6 and TRBJ1-2, with D possibly TRBD1 on 5 matching bases. V was shortened by 5 bases and J by 7 bases, with 23 bases between the two germline ends. Germline CDR1 reads SGHVS; CDR2 reads FNYEAQ. The CDR3 is 16 amino acids. The CDR3 DNA reads TGTGCCAGCAGCCCAGACCTGGGACCGAGCCAGGGTGGCTACACCTTC. It encodes CASSPDLGPSQGGYTF.

In its sample, this clone was seen a few times. This chain uses TRBV11-2 with TRBJ2-5, with 11 bases that match TRBD2. After removal of 5 bases from V and 1 base from J, the junction contained 9 bases not matched to a gene. The germline V gene encodes CDR1 SGHAT and CDR2 FQNNGV. This CDR3 contains 17 residues. CDR3 sequence: CASSRGLAGGIQETQYF. The CDR3 bases are TGTGCCAGCAGCCGGGGGCTAGCGGGGGGTATCCAAGAGACCCAGTACTTC. Variable domain in full (rest from reference TRBV11-2 and TRBJ2-5): EAGVAQSPRYKIIEKRQSVAFWCNPISGHATLYWYQQILGQGPKLLIQFQNNGVVDDSQLPKDRFSAERLKGVDSTLKIQPAKLEDSAVYLCASSRGLAGGIQETQYFGPGTRLLVL.

This chain joins TRBV5-6 and TRBJ2-3; D may be TRBD1 (6 bases). V lost 0 bases and J lost 3, with 11 bases in between. Germline assignment: CDR1 SGHDT and CDR2 YYEEEE. This CDR3 comprises 15 residues. The CDR3 bases are TGTGCCAGCAGCTTGGGGGGGCCCGGGACAGATACGCAGTATTTT. Protein sequence: CASSLGGPGTDTQYF.

V is TRBV6-6 and J is TRBJ1-3; D ambiguous. The CDR3 sequence is 14 residues long. Germline CDR1 reads MNHNY; CDR2 reads SVGAGI (reference sequence). The germline V and J ends were trimmed by 10 bases and 0 bases, with 13 bases remaining between them. The chain's CDR3 is CATRPGFSGNTIYF. Here the CDR3 DNA reads TGTGCCACCAGGCCGGGATTCTCTGGAAACACCATATATTTT.

The V and J genes are TRBV9 and TRBJ1-3; 7 bases align to TRBD1. CDR3 length: 15 amino acids. The trim removed 2 bases at V and 7 bases at J, leaving 9 bases unmatched. Germline lookup yields CDR1 SGDLS and CDR2 YYNGEE. The CDR3 protein is CASSVDPRDSNTIYF. The CDR3 DNA follows: TGTGCCAGCAGCGTCGATCCCCGGGACAGCAACACCATATATTTT.

Note on this clone: Since a much larger clone is just one base distant, this may be a read error. The chain joins TRBV4-1 to TRBJ2-5; 9 bases are a match to TRBD1. The J call is doubtful: the DNA matches TRBJ2-7 better. CDR3 length equals 13 residues. Germline V gene data show CDR1 as MGHRA and CDR2 as YSYEKL. The CDR3 nucleotides read TGCGCCAGCAGCCAAAGACAGGGGGACGAGCAGTACTTC. Its translation: CASSQRQGDEQYF.

This chain links TRBV25-1 with TRBJ2-1; a possible D gene is TRBD1 (6 bases). Germline lookup yields CDR1 MGHDK and CDR2 SYGVNS. The CDR3 is 16 amino acids. With 1 base removed from V and 0 bases from J, the gap between germline ends came to 10 bases. The CDR3 loop reads CASSESGHHSYNEQFF. CDR3 coding DNA: TGTGCCAGCAGTGAATCGGGACACCACTCCTACAATGAGCAGTTCTTC. Full variable domain (missing parts from reference TRBV25-1 and TRBJ2-1): EADIYQTPRYLVIGTGKKITLECSQTMGHDKMYWYQQDPGMELHLIHYSYGVNSTEKGDLSSESTVSRIRTEHFPLTLESARPSHTSQYLCASSESGHHSYNEQFFGPGTRLTVL.

The rearrangement uses TRBV7-7 and TRBJ2-6; no definite D call. The germline gives CDR1 SSHAT, CDR2 FNYEAQ (reference sequence). V gave up 0 bases and J gave up 4 bases, with 10 bases separating them. The CDR3 sequence is 16 residues long. DNA of the CDR3: TGTGCCAGCAGCTTAGCTCCGGGTACGGGGGCCAACGTCCTGACTTTC. It codes for CASSLAPGTGANVLTF.

V is TRBV28 and J is TRBJ1-1; perhaps TRBD1 as D (5 bases). In germline, CDR1 is MDHEN, CDR2 SYDVKM. Trimming stripped 8 bases from V and 7 bases from J, with 17 bases between. CDR3 length equals 13 residues. CDR3 DNA: TGTGCCAGCTCCACGGCAGAGGGGCATGAAGCTTTCTTT. Its protein product is CASSTAEGHEAFF. Combining the CDR3 with reference TRBV28 and TRBJ1-1 gives the whole variable domain DVKVTQSSRYLVKRTGEKVFLECVQDMDHENMFWYRQDPGLGLRLIYFSYDVKMKEKGDIPEGYSVSREKKERFSLILESASTNQTSMYLCASSTAEGHEAFFGQGTRLTVV.

Details on this clone: Since a much larger clone is just one base distant, this may be a read error. The sample carries other DNA sequences with the same CDR3. The gene calls are TRBV5-1 and TRBJ1-1; TRBD1 is a possible D gene (6 bases). Trimming removed 4 bases from V and 0 bases from J, with 10 bases in between. CDR1 is SGHRS, CDR2 YFSETQ, per germline. This CDR3 is built from 14 residues. The DNA of the CDR3 is TGCGCCAGCAGCACCGGACAGCTGAACACTGAAGCTTTCTTT. It yields the protein CASSTGQLNTEAFF. The full variable domain, with the rest looked up from reference TRBV5-1 and TRBJ1-1, is KAGVTQTPRYLIKTRGQQVTLSCSPISGHRSVSWYQQTPGQGLQFLFEYFSETQRNKGNFPGRFSGRQFSNSRSEMNVSTLELGDSALYLCASSTGQLNTEAFFGQGTRLTVV.

CDR3 residues: CASSSGVGSVGNQPQHF. The CDR3 region has the DNA TGTGCCAGCAGCTCAGGCGTAGGGAGTGTAGGCAATCAGCCCCAGCATTTT. The chain carries TRBV7-2 and TRBJ1-5, with D unclear. Trimming took 4 bases from V and 2 from J, leaving 18 bases between them. The CDR3 sequence is 17 residues long. The germline CDR1 and CDR2 sequences are SGHTA and FQGNSA.

CDR3 residues: CASRKLAGGPNEQFF. DNA of the CDR3: TGTGCCAGCAGGAAACTAGCGGGAGGGCCCAATGAGCAGTTCTTC. The rearrangement joins TRBV5-6 to TRBJ2-1; 13 bases fit TRBD2. The V and J ends lost 5 bases and 6 bases, in that order; junction bases with no gene match: 5. This CDR3 contains 15 residues. The germline V gene has CDR1 SGHDT and CDR2 YYEEEE. Using reference TRBV5-6 and TRBJ2-1 for the parts outside the CDR3, the full variable domain is DAGVTQSPTHLIKTRGQQVTLRCSPKSGHDTVSWYQQALGQGPQFIFQYYEEEERQRGNFPDRFSGHQFPNYSSELNVNALLLGDSALYLCASRKLAGGPNEQFFGPGTRLTVL.